The rows below give T cell receptor beta chains drawn from one sample of a study of cytomegalovirus exposure and HLA in healthy donors. TCRdb's table, derived via immunoSEQ multiplex PCR, lists solely in-frame clones and lacks some. The data contain some 130,000 clones, 80% to 85% of them singletons. Sequencing used PBMCs. All receptors derive from a human donor in good health. Both conserved end residues are part of each CDR3. D genes are given only for firm matches. Clone size appears in some rows only: once, few, many, or a class for an expanded clone.

J gene: TRBJ1-2
CDR3 length: 14
V gene: TRBV6-5
clone size: once
D gene: NA
CDR3 protein: CASSTLRGNYGYTF
CDR3 DNA: TGTGCCAGCAGTACACTCCGAGGGAACTATGGCTACACCTTC

J gene: TRBJ2-1
CDR3 length: 16
V gene: TRBV9
clone size: NA
D gene: TRBD2
CDR3 protein: CASSVGSGGTYNEQFF
CDR3 DNA: TGTGCCAGCAGCGTAGGGAGCGGGGGCACCTACAATGAGCAGTTCTTC

J gene: TRBJ2-1
CDR3 length: 13
V gene: TRBV6-5
clone size: few
D gene: TRBD2
CDR3 protein: CASTSGVYNEQFF
CDR3 DNA: TGTGCCAGCACTAGCGGGGTTTACAATGAGCAGTTCTTC

J gene: TRBJ2-1
CDR3 length: 17
V gene: TRBV29-1
clone size: once
D gene: TRBD2
CDR3 protein: CSVDGTSGEPKHNEQFF
CDR3 DNA: TGCAGCGTTGATGGGACTAGCGGGGAGCCCAAGCACAATGAGCAGTTCTTC

J gene: TRBJ2-5
CDR3 length: 15
V gene: TRBV5-6
clone size: NA
D gene: NA
CDR3 protein: CASSLGLGVQETQYF
CDR3 DNA: TGTGCCAGCAGCTTGGGCCTAGGGGTTCAAGAGACCCAGTACTTC

J gene: TRBJ2-3
CDR3 length: 18
V gene: TRBV5-8
clone size: NA
D gene: NA
CDR3 protein: CASSHLTRLDTRTDTQYF
CDR3 DNA: TGTGCCAGCAGCCATCTGACTAGATTAGACACAAGGACAGATACGCAGTATTTT

J gene: TRBJ2-7
CDR3 length: 12
V gene: TRBV5-6
clone size: NA
D gene: NA
CDR3 protein: CASSFWRGEQYF
CDR3 DNA: TGTGCCAGCAGCTTTTGGCGGGGCGAGCAGTACTTC

J gene: TRBJ1-4
CDR3 length: 15
V gene: TRBV12-5
clone size: NA
D gene: NA
CDR3 protein: CASGLNSGGNEKLFF
CDR3 DNA: TGTGCTAGTGGTTTAAATTCAGGAGGTAATGAAAAACTGTTTTTT

J gene: TRBJ2-5
CDR3 length: 16
V gene: TRBV7-8
clone size: NA
D gene: TRBD2
CDR3 protein: CASSSSGASRVKTQYF
CDR3 DNA: TGTGCCAGCAGCTCGAGCGGGGCTAGCAGGGTAAAGACCCAGTACTTC

J gene: TRBJ1-2
CDR3 length: 14
V gene: TRBV4-2
clone size: NA
D gene: NA
CDR3 protein: CASSYTSADLIDTF
CDR3 DNA: TGTGCCAGCAGCTACACGTCGGCGGACTTAATCGACACCTTC

J gene: TRBJ2-1
CDR3 length: 14
V gene: TRBV5-5
clone size: NA
D gene: NA
CDR3 protein: CASSLVPEGNEQFF
CDR3 DNA: TGTGCCAGCAGCTTGGTCCCTGAGGGTAATGAGCAGTTCTTC

J gene: TRBJ2-7
CDR3 length: 15
V gene: TRBV27
clone size: once
D gene: NA
CDR3 protein: CASRTLGGGDHEQYF
CDR3 DNA: TGTGCCAGCAGGACTTTGGGGGGGGGCGACCACGAGCAGTACTTC

J gene: TRBJ1-3
CDR3 length: 14
V gene: TRBV4-1
clone size: NA
D gene: NA
CDR3 protein: CASSQEFRADTIYF
CDR3 DNA: TGCGCCAGCAGCCAAGAATTCAGGGCTGACACCATATATTTT

J gene: TRBJ1-1
CDR3 length: 13
V gene: TRBV12-5
clone size: few
D gene: NA
CDR3 protein: CASGLGLGGEAFF
CDR3 DNA: TGTGCTAGTGGTTTAGGACTGGGTGGTGAAGCTTTCTTT

J gene: TRBJ2-5
CDR3 length: 14
V gene: TRBV21-1
clone size: NA
D gene: NA
CDR3 protein: CAIPGGTPKETQYF
CDR3 DNA: TGTGCCATCCCCGGAGGGACTCCTAAAGAGACCCAGTACTTC

J gene: TRBJ2-3
CDR3 length: 13
V gene: TRBV4-2
clone size: NA
D gene: NA
CDR3 protein: CASSQGGTTTQYF
CDR3 DNA: TGTGCCAGCAGCCAAGGGGGGACAACCACGCAGTATTTT

J gene: TRBJ2-7
CDR3 length: 13
V gene: TRBV6-6
clone size: NA
D gene: NA
CDR3 protein: CASSYSAVYEQYF
CDR3 DNA: TGTGCCAGCAGTTACTCGGCCGTCTACGAGCAGTACTTC

J gene: TRBJ2-2
CDR3 length: 16
V gene: TRBV4-1
clone size: NA
D gene: TRBD1
CDR3 protein: CASSRTGTGNTGELFF
CDR3 DNA: TGCGCCAGCAGCCGTACCGGGACAGGGAACACCGGGGAGCTGTTTTTT

J gene: TRBJ1-5
CDR3 length: 15
V gene: TRBV19
clone size: NA
D gene: NA
CDR3 protein: CASSMVQGPNQPQHF
CDR3 DNA: TGTGCCAGTAGTATGGTCCAGGGCCCCAATCAGCCCCAGCATTTT

J gene: TRBJ2-1
CDR3 length: 15
V gene: TRBV6-4
clone size: NA
D gene: TRBD2
CDR3 protein: CASSDLDSGGGEQFF
CDR3 DNA: TGTGCCAGCAGTGACTTGGATAGCGGGGGTGGTGAGCAGTTCTTC

J gene: TRBJ1-3
CDR3 length: 13
V gene: TRBV7-9
clone size: NA
D gene: NA
CDR3 protein: CASIRGTGNTIYF
CDR3 DNA: TGTGCCAGCATTAGGGGAACTGGAAACACCATATATTTT

J gene: TRBJ1-5
CDR3 length: 12
V gene: TRBV7-9
clone size: NA
D gene: NA
CDR3 protein: CSSSLGGQPQHF
CDR3 DNA: TGTTCCAGCAGCTTAGGAGGTCAGCCCCAGCATTTT

J gene: TRBJ2-7
CDR3 length: 14
V gene: TRBV27
clone size: NA
D gene: NA
CDR3 protein: CASSFAGTTYEQYF
CDR3 DNA: TGTGCCAGCAGTTTTGCGGGGACGACCTACGAGCAGTACTTC

J gene: TRBJ2-7
CDR3 length: 14
V gene: TRBV27
clone size: NA
D gene: TRBD2
CDR3 protein: CASSPAGGPSEQYF
CDR3 DNA: TGTGCCAGCAGTCCCGCGGGGGGGCCGAGCGAGCAGTACTTC

J gene: TRBJ2-2
CDR3 length: 16
V gene: TRBV5-4
clone size: NA
D gene: NA
CDR3 protein: CASSRQTGANTGELFF
CDR3 DNA: TGTGCCAGCAGCCGCCAGACCGGGGCGAACACCGGGGAGCTGTTTTTT

J gene: TRBJ1-4
CDR3 length: 13
V gene: TRBV7-2
clone size: NA
D gene: NA
CDR3 protein: CASSFYLDEKLFF
CDR3 DNA: TGTGCCAGCAGCTTTTACCTAGATGAAAAACTGTTTTTT

J gene: TRBJ1-5
CDR3 length: 15
V gene: TRBV12-5
clone size: NA
D gene: NA
CDR3 protein: CASGSDTYSNQPQHF
CDR3 DNA: TGTGCTAGTGGTTCGGACACATATAGCAATCAGCCCCAGCATTTT

J gene: TRBJ1-2
CDR3 length: 15
V gene: TRBV9
clone size: NA
D gene: NA
CDR3 protein: CASSEKTGFGFGYTF
CDR3 DNA: TGTGCCAGCAGCGAAAAGACAGGTTTTGGGTTTGGCTACACCTTC

J gene: TRBJ1-1
CDR3 length: 17
V gene: TRBV18
clone size: NA
D gene: NA
CDR3 protein: CASSPPSSGGFLTEAFF
CDR3 DNA: TGTGCCAGCTCACCACCCAGTAGTGGAGGGTTTTTAACTGAAGCTTTCTTT

J gene: TRBJ1-5
CDR3 length: 14
V gene: TRBV2
clone size: NA
D gene: NA
CDR3 protein: CASSAQVGNQPQHF
CDR3 DNA: TGTGCCAGCAGTGCACAGGTGGGCAATCAGCCCCAGCATTTT

J gene: TRBJ2-3
CDR3 length: 15
V gene: TRBV7-6
clone size: NA
D gene: NA
CDR3 protein: CASSLVAVSTDTQYF
CDR3 DNA: TGTGCCAGCAGCTTAGTAGCGGTGAGCACAGATACGCAGTATTTT

J gene: TRBJ2-3
CDR3 length: 14
V gene: TRBV18
clone size: NA
D gene: NA
CDR3 protein: CASSPETVTDTQYF
CDR3 DNA: TGTGCCAGCTCACCGGAGACAGTCACAGATACGCAGTATTTT

J gene: TRBJ2-7
CDR3 length: 15
V gene: TRBV2
clone size: once
D gene: TRBD1
CDR3 protein: CATTTNRGLSYEQYF
CDR3 DNA: TGTGCCACCACGACGAACAGGGGCCTCTCCTACGAGCAGTACTTC

J gene: TRBJ2-7
CDR3 length: 15
V gene: TRBV6-1
clone size: medium-sized
D gene: NA
CDR3 protein: CASSEVQAGSYEQYF
CDR3 DNA: TGTGCCAGCAGTGAAGTACAAGCAGGGTCCTACGAGCAGTACTTC

J gene: TRBJ2-5
CDR3 length: 19
V gene: TRBV29-1
clone size: NA
D gene: TRBD1
CDR3 protein: CSVEAPGQEVRPAEETQYF
CDR3 DNA: TGCAGCGTTGAAGCCCCAGGACAGGAGGTTCGCCCAGCCGAAGAGACCCAGTACTTC

J gene: TRBJ2-7
CDR3 length: 15
V gene: TRBV5-6
clone size: NA
D gene: TRBD2
CDR3 protein: CASSSPGGPLREQYF
CDR3 DNA: TGTGCCAGCAGCTCCCCGGGGGGGCCTCTCAGAGAGCAGTACTTC

J gene: TRBJ1-1
CDR3 length: 11
V gene: TRBV29-1
clone size: NA
D gene: NA
CDR3 protein: CSVEAAGGAFF
CDR3 DNA: TGCAGCGTTGAAGCGGCGGGAGGAGCTTTCTTT

J gene: TRBJ1-1
CDR3 length: 14
V gene: TRBV6-1
clone size: few
D gene: NA
CDR3 protein: CASSELQPNTEAFF
CDR3 DNA: TGTGCCAGCAGTGAATTACAGCCGAACACTGAAGCTTTCTTT

J gene: TRBJ1-5
CDR3 length: 13
V gene: TRBV18
clone size: NA
D gene: TRBD1
CDR3 protein: CASSLDRDQPQHF
CDR3 DNA: TGTGCCAGCTCACTTGACAGGGATCAGCCCCAGCATTTT

J gene: TRBJ2-3
CDR3 length: 14
V gene: TRBV9
clone size: NA
D gene: NA
CDR3 protein: CASSVANRAGPEYF
CDR3 DNA: TGTGCCAGCAGCGTAGCTAACAGGGCGGGCCCAGAGTATTTT

J gene: TRBJ2-7
CDR3 length: 18
V gene: TRBV15
clone size: NA
D gene: TRBD2
CDR3 protein: CATSKSPSERGLLHEQYF
CDR3 DNA: TGTGCCACCAGCAAGAGCCCGTCGGAGCGGGGATTACTCCACGAGCAGTACTTC

J gene: TRBJ1-3
CDR3 length: 14
V gene: TRBV14
clone size: NA
D gene: NA
CDR3 protein: CASSRIAGGNTIYF
CDR3 DNA: TGTGCCAGCAGCCGGATCGCGGGTGGAAACACCATATATTTT

J gene: TRBJ2-2
CDR3 length: 17
V gene: TRBV27
clone size: NA
D gene: NA
CDR3 protein: CASSLSLHLYNTGELFF
CDR3 DNA: TGTGCCAGCAGTTTGAGTCTTCACCTTTATAACACCGGGGAGCTGTTTTTT

J gene: TRBJ1-4
CDR3 length: 14
V gene: TRBV6-6
clone size: NA
D gene: NA
CDR3 protein: CASSYGGLGEKLFF
CDR3 DNA: TGTGCCAGCAGTTACGGCGGCCTGGGTGAAAAACTGTTTTTT

J gene: TRBJ1-1
CDR3 length: 15
V gene: TRBV5-4
clone size: NA
D gene: NA
CDR3 protein: CASSSPGLRGTEAFF
CDR3 DNA: TGTGCCAGCAGTTCCCCGGGACTCCGGGGGACTGAAGCTTTCTTT

J gene: TRBJ1-1
CDR3 length: 14
V gene: TRBV9
clone size: NA
D gene: NA
CDR3 protein: CASSQQIHPTEAFF
CDR3 DNA: TGTGCCAGCAGCCAACAGATCCACCCCACTGAAGCTTTCTTT